This T cell receptor beta chain comes out of a study of shared clonotypes between healthy human individuals. V shed 0 bases and J shed 3 bases, with 12 bases lying between them. This CDR3 is 15 amino acids long. The germline CDR1 and CDR2 sequences are SGHAT and FQNNGV. General study findings and limits: Clonotypes shared by all four donors outscored non-shared clonotypes in generation probability.

Turning to this clone: The antigen is not known.

Splitting of each subset's genomic DNA was done evenly across several immunoSEQ plates. TCRdb's copy holds only in-frame clones and misses some; the assay was immunoSEQ multiplex PCR. The data show about 2 million clones, roughly 95% seen once. Positively selected for CCR7, the CD45RO-negative cells used as naive CD8 cells excluded terminally differentiated effector memory CD45RA+ cells. Caucasian adults living in Nashville, Tennessee, provided all samples. The sequence was obtained from a man aged 18 to 29 in good health. The rearrangement links TRBV11-2 to TRBJ2-7, with a tentative D call TRBD2 (7 bases). Sample: naive CD8+ T cells sorted from blood. The DNA of the CDR3 is TGTGCCAGCAGCTTAGAGGCGGGGGCAAACTACGAGCAGTACTTC. It yields the protein CASSLEAGANYEQYF.